This paragraph covers one T cell receptor beta chain sequence. The sample is drawn from a study of blood T cell repertoires in COVID-19. Across the whole study: Italy, Spain and the United States were the sources of the convalescent and acute COVID-19 samples.

Original handling: Quantification of nucleated cells was approximated via reference gene primer amplification. The assay was immunoSEQ multiplex PCR, and TCRdb's table has in-frame clones only and misses some. The DNA gave D and trimming, while V, J and clone size come from that table. This table holds over 80,000 clones, roughly 86% found once. The CDR3 loop spans 11 amino acids. Germline CDR1 is SNHLY and CDR2 is FYNNEI. Trimming cost V 3 bases and J 5 bases, with 4 bases left between them. Sequencing used peripheral blood. The TCR originated in a human donor in a cohort sampled during active COVID-19. This chain links TRBV2 with TRBJ1-1; no reliable D call. The CDR3 sequence is CASSETTEAFF. CDR3 bases: TGTGCCAGCAGTGAGACAACTGAAGCTTTCTTT.